This TCR beta chain was captured by sequencing in a study of T-cell reconstitution after alpha-beta-depleted transplantation in children. For TCRbeta, the library was prepared with unique molecular identifiers. TCRdb fed the PCR reads into MiXCR, producing one record per CDR3 protein. The top ten hold 5% to 6% of the sample, which has about half a million distinct CDR3 sequences, around 12% seen once. Germline CDR1 is SQVTM and CDR2 is ANQGSEA. The CDR3 loop spans 11 amino acids. Deletions cut 0 bases from V and 8 bases from J, with 7 bases between. The TCR comes from a human donor who donated a stem cell graft to a child with combined immunodeficiency. The rearrangement links TRBV29-1 to TRBJ1-1; D is unclear. Sequencing was performed on PBMCs from the stem cell graft donor, taken from the stem cell graft. The CDR3 DNA reads as TGCAGCGTTGAAGACCCCCCGGAAGCTTTCTTT. It translates to CSVEDPPEAFF.